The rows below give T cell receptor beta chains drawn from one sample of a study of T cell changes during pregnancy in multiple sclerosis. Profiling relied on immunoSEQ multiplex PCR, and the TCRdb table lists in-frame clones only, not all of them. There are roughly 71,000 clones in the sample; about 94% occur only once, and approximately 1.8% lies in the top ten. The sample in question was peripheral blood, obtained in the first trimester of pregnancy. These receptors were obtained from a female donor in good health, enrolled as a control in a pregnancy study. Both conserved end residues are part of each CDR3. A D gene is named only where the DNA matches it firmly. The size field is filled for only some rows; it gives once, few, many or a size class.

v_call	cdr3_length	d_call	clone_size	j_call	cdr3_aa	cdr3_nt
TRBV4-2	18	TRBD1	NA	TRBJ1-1	CASSQDHRDRGRGTEAFF	TGTGCCAGCAGCCAAGATCATAGGGACAGGGGACGGGGTACTGAAGCTTTCTTT
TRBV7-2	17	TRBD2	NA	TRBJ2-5	CASSLASLAGGQETQYF	TGTGCCAGCAGCTTAGCGTCCCTAGCGGGAGGTCAAGAGACCCAGTACTTC
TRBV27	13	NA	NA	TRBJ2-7	CASSSSGTYEQYF	TGTGCCAGCAGTTCCAGCGGAACCTACGAGCAGTACTTC
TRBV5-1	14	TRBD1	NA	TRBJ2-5	CASSLGQHQETQYF	TGCGCCAGCAGCCTGGGACAGCACCAAGAGACCCAGTACTTC
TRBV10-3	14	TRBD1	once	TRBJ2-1	CAISVGQSYNEQFF	TGTGCCATCAGTGTGGGACAGTCCTACAATGAGCAGTTCTTC
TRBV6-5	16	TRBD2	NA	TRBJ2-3	CASSYLSLSGSDTQYF	TGTGCCAGCAGTTACCTCAGTTTAAGCGGGAGTGATACGCAGTATTTT
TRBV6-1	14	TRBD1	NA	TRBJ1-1	CASSSDRGDTEAFF	TGTGCCAGCAGTTCGGACAGGGGTGACACTGAAGCTTTCTTT
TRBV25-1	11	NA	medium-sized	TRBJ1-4	CASSGPTKLFF	TGTGCCAGCAGTGGGCCAACAAAACTGTTTTTT
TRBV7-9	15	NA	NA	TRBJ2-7	CASSPVGTRSYEQYF	TGTGCCAGCAGCCCGGTCGGGACAAGATCCTACGAGCAGTACTTC
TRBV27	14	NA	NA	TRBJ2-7	CARFRGLDDRERYF	TGTGCCAGGTTCCGGGGACTCGACGACCGCGAACGGTACTTC
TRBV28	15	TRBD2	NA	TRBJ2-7	CASSYSSGTSYEQYF	TGTGCCAGCAGCTACTCTAGCGGAACGTCCTACGAGCAGTACTTC
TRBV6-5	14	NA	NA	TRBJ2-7	CASSYSINTDEQYF	TGTGCCAGCAGTTACTCGATAAATACAGACGAGCAGTACTTC
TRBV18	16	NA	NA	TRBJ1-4	CASSPPSGGANEKLFF	TGTGCCAGCTCACCACCGAGCGGGGGCGCGAATGAAAAACTGTTTTTT
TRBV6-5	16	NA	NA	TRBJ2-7	CASSYSTGEKAYEQYF	TGTGCCAGCAGTTACTCGACGGGGGAGAAGGCCTACGAGCAGTACTTC
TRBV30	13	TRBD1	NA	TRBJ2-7	CAWSGQGVAEQYF	TGTGCCTGGTCAGGACAGGGGGTCGCCGAGCAGTACTTC
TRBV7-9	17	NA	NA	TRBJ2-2	CASSPPRLDANTGELFF	TGTGCCAGCAGCCCCCCCCGGCTAGACGCGAACACCGGGGAGCTGTTTTTT
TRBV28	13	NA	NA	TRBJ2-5	CASSLSVQETQYF	TGTGCCAGCAGTTTATCCGTTCAAGAGACCCAGTACTTC
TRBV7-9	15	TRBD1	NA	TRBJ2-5	CASSLVQGVKETQYF	TGTGCCAGCAGCTTAGTACAGGGGGTCAAAGAGACCCAGTACTTC
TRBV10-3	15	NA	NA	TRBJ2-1	CAISESEGSYNEQFF	TGTGCCATCAGTGAGTCGGAAGGGAGTTACAATGAGCAGTTCTTC
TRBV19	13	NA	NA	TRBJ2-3	CASSITTGSTQYF	TGTGCCAGTAGTATAACCACCGGGAGTACGCAGTATTTT
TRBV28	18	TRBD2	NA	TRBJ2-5	CASSSSTSGSPHVETQYF	TGTGCCAGCAGTTCATCGACTAGCGGGAGCCCTCATGTGGAGACCCAGTACTTC
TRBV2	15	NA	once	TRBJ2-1	CASSDDRSSYNEQFF	TGTGCCAGCAGTGATGACAGGAGCTCCTACAATGAGCAGTTCTTC
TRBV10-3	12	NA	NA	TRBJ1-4	CAISSSNEKLFF	TGTGCCATCAGTTCTAGTAATGAAAAACTGTTTTTT
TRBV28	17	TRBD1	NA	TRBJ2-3	CASSQAGGLEHTDTQYF	TGTGCCAGCAGTCAAGCAGGGGGCCTGGAGCACACAGATACGCAGTATTTT
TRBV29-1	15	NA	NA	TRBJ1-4	CSVEGGEFANEKLFF	TGCAGCGTTGAAGGGGGGGAATTCGCAAATGAAAAACTGTTTTTT
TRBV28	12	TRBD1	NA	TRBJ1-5	CASLGQGVPGHF	TGTGCCAGCTTGGGACAGGGGGTCCCGGGACATTTT
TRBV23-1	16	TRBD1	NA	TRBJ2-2	CASSLTSGTGNGELFF	TGCGCCAGCAGTCTAACTTCCGGGACAGGGAACGGGGAGCTGTTTTTT
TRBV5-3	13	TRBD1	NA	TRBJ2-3	CARSGQRTDTQYF	TGTGCCAGGTCGGGACAGCGAACAGATACGCAGTATTTT
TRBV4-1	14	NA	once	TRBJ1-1	CASSPEAKNTEAFF	TGCGCCAGCAGCCCCGAGGCAAAGAACACTGAAGCTTTCTTT
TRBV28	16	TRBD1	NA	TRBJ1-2	CASSPEPGQGLNGYTF	TGTGCCAGCAGTCCCGAACCGGGACAGGGGTTAAATGGCTACACCTTC
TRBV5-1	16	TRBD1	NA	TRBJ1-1	CASSPRDRGAYTEAFF	TGCGCCAGCAGCCCCCGGGACAGGGGCGCTTACACTGAAGCTTTCTTT
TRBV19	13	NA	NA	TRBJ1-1	CASRGTGHIEAFF	TGTGCCAGCCGGGGGACTGGACACATTGAAGCTTTCTTT
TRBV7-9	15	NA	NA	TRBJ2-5	CASSSGAVLLETQYF	TGTGCCAGCAGCTCTGGGGCGGTCCTTTTGGAGACCCAGTACTTC
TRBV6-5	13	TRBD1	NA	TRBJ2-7	CASSIGTGKEQYF	TGTGCCAGCAGTATCGGGACAGGGAAGGAGCAGTACTTC
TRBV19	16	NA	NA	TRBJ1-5	CASSITLHSFNQPQHF	TGTGCCAGTAGTATTACTCTTCACAGTTTCAATCAGCCCCAGCATTTT
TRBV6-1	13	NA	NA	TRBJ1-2	CASSERGNYGYTF	TGTGCCAGCAGTGAAAGGGGTAACTATGGCTACACCTTC
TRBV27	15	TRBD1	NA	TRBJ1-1	CASRTISVGTGEAFF	TGTGCCAGCAGGACTATATCCGTCGGGACAGGGGAAGCTTTCTTT
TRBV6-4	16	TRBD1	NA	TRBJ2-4	CASSPGTGTGGNIQYF	TGTGCCAGCAGTCCCGGGACAGGGACCGGAGGAAACATTCAGTACTTC
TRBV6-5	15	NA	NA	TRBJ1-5	CASSRRGSYDQPQHF	TGTGCCAGCAGCCGCCGAGGGTCATACGATCAGCCCCAGCATTTT
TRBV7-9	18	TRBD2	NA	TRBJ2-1	CASSLASTVAGAHNEQFF	TGTGCCAGCAGCTTAGCGAGCACTGTAGCGGGAGCTCACAATGAGCAGTTCTTC
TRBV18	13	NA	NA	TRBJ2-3	CASSPPSVDTQYF	TGTGCCAGCTCACCACCTAGCGTAGATACGCAGTATTTT
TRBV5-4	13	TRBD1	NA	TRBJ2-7	CASSLDRANEQYF	TGTGCCAGCAGCTTAGACAGGGCTAACGAGCAGTACTTC
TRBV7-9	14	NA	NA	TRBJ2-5	CASSSRVPQETQYF	TGTGCCAGCAGCTCGCGGGTACCGCAAGAGACCCAGTACTTC
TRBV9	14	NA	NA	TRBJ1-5	CASSVSSREQPQHF	TGTGCCAGCAGCGTTAGCAGCAGGGAACAGCCCCAGCATTTT
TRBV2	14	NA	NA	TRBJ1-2	CASSVRTESYGYTF	TGTGCCAGCAGTGTCCGGACAGAGAGCTATGGCTACACCTTC
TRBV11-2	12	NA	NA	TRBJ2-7	CASSGLSYEQYF	TGTGCCAGCAGCGGGCTTTCCTACGAGCAGTACTTC
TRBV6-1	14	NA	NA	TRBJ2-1	CASSGIAAYNEQFF	TGTGCCAGCAGTGGGATAGCGGCTTACAATGAGCAGTTCTTC
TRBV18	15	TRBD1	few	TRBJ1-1	CASSPATGGYTEAFF	TGTGCCAGCTCACCAGCGACAGGGGGATACACTGAAGCTTTCTTT
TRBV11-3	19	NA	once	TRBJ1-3	CASSLFNRAHPISGNTIYF	TGTGCCAGCAGCTTATTTAACAGGGCCCACCCGATCTCTGGAAACACCATATATTTT
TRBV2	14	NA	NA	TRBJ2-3	CASSDDGAADTQYF	TGTGCCAGCAGTGATGACGGTGCGGCAGATACGCAGTATTTT
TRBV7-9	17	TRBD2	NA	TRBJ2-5	CASSLGTSGIPSETQYF	TGTGCCAGCAGCCTCGGGACTAGCGGGATCCCTTCCGAGACCCAGTACTTC
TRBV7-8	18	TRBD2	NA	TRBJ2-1	CASSLAGLAGVLYNEQFF	TGTGCCAGCAGCTTAGCCGGACTAGCGGGAGTTTTATACAATGAGCAGTTCTTC
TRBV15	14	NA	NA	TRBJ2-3	CATSRDGVTDTQYF	TGTGCCACCAGCAGAGATGGAGTGACAGATACGCAGTATTTT
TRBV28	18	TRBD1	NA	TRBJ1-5	CASSYPGQGVISNQPQHF	TGTGCCAGCAGTTATCCGGGACAGGGGGTTATTAGCAATCAGCCCCAGCATTTT
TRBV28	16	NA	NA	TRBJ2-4	CASSLNWDTKDNIQYF	TGTGCCAGCAGTTTAAATTGGGACACTAAAGATAACATTCAGTACTTC
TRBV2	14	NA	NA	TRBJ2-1	CASSTGTLMNEQFF	TGTGCCAGCAGTACCGGGACTCTCATGAATGAGCAGTTCTTC
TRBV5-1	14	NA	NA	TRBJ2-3	CASSAPDSSDTQYF	TGCGCCAGCAGCGCCCCGGACAGCTCAGATACGCAGTATTTT
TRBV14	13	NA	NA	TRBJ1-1	CASSRQMNTEAFF	TGTGCCAGCAGCCGACAGATGAACACTGAAGCTTTCTTT
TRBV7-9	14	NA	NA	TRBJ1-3	CASSLTSSGNTIYF	TGTGCCAGCAGCTTGACAAGCTCTGGAAACACCATATATTTT
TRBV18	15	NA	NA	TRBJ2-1	CASSHSGDLVYEQFF	TGTGCCAGCTCACACTCAGGGGACCTGGTCTATGAGCAGTTCTTC